In its sample, the clone carrying this TCR beta chain was seen a few times. Its specificity is unknown. Assay: immunoSEQ multiplex PCR; the TCRdb copy retains only in-frame clones and omits some. The data show 94,000 or so clones, with roughly 80% seen just once and around 5.8% held by the top ten. Patients with autoimmune history or systemic immunosuppression were excluded. The data stem from a study of OX40 agonist ivuxolimab in advanced cancers. Broader study findings: Low normalized T-cell clonal expansion also characterized some of the nonresponders.

From germline, CDR1 is SGDLS and CDR2 YYNGEE. Trimming left V 0 bases short and J 11 bases short, with 17 bases between. The length of the CDR3 is 15 residues. The TCR originated in an adult with an advanced solid tumor such as melanoma, head and neck, liver or kidney cancer. The starting material was CD4+ or CD8+ T cells sorted from blood, obtained in a trial of the OX40 agonist ivuxolimab. This chain uses TRBV9 with TRBJ1-4; maybe TRBD1 (6 bases). CDR3 region: CASSVAGGQGEKLFF. The CDR3 DNA is TGTGCCAGCAGCGTAGCGGGGGGCCAAGGAGAGAAACTGTTTTTT.